This T cell receptor beta chain derives from a study of T cell repertoires in cytomegalovirus infection (dated by TCRdb to between 2019 and 2020). General notes on the study: The HLA type of each donor mattered for the analysis, because public TCR beta signatures pointed to carriage of CMV infection along with the matching HLA type. Overall results and qualifications from the work: In both this cohort and an independent cohort of some 350 donors, the cumulative frequency of public TCR beta family members distinguished carriers of CMV infection plus the relevant HLA type. The ex vivo response was dominated by HLA-C-restricted CMV-specific TCR beta clonotypes, and the single most frequent clonotype in two of eight donors was supplied by these HLA-C-restricted clonotypes.

Sequencing took place on an Illumina HiSeq 1500. TCRdb reprocessed the public reads (quality trimming at Q25 with fastp, clone calling with MiXCR) and kept in-frame beta chains. Rows matching on CDR3 protein sequence are summarized as one entry with the most common DNA and genes. The sample includes 76,000 or so distinct CDR3 sequences, with less than 4.5% observed a single time. 4% to 5.5% of the sample rests with the top ten. The germline ends are 12 bases apart after V is trimmed by 5 bases and J by 1 base. The CDR3 runs 16 amino acids, cysteine and phenylalanine included. Only the CDR3 region is kept as DNA, spanning 48 bases read in frame from base 1. The germline V gene supplies CDR1 SGHTA and CDR2 FQGNSA. There are many counts of this clonotype. Its binding antigen is unknown. Base qualities are not recorded, but no much larger clone differs from it by a single base.

The material sequenced was PBMCs. The source is a human donor in good health (CMV status not recorded). Some clones in this sample may be carry-over from other donors' samples. The V and J genes are TRBV7-2 and TRBJ2-6; the D gene assignment is ambiguous. CDR3 region: CASSLDGPSGANVLTF. The nucleotides read TGTGCCAGCAGCCTGGACGGGCCGTCTGGGGCCAACGTCCTGACTTTC.